The clone carrying this T cell receptor beta chain was seen repeatedly, ten times or more. Its specificity is not known. This entry belongs to a study of molecular identifiers for immune sequencing clone quantification. Study outcomes and limitations: Barcode-sharing identical TCR molecules could underestimate highly expanded clone sizes.

The CDR3 has 14 amino acids. The germline V and J ends were trimmed by 1 base and 8 bases, with 12 bases remaining between them. CDR1 and CDR2 from the germline V gene are SGHTA and FQGNSA. Both previously described methods and listed TCR primers were employed to make bulk TCR libraries. TCRdb processed the PCR reads anew with MiXCR; each CDR3 protein has one entry. This sample has approximately 500,000 distinct CDR3 sequences, with about a fifth found just once. V usage is TRBV7-2 and J usage is TRBJ2-1, with D unclear. Material for sequencing was naive CD8+ T cells from blood, with Jurkat cell RNA spiked in. Subset reported: FACS-sorted CD8+CD4-CCR7+CD45RA+ naive T cells. This TCR derives from a human donor in good health. Some libraries in this study had Jurkat cell RNA spiked in. CDR3 in amino acids: CASSLGFSVDEQFF. The CDR3 DNA sequence: TGTGCCAGCAGCTTAGGGTTCTCAGTGGATGAGCAGTTCTTC.